This T cell receptor beta chain was documented in a study of Ad26.COV2.S vaccination and SARS-CoV-2 variants. Overall study context: Dosing was one shot or two shots 56 days apart.

For this clone: Antigen unknown.

Only in-frame clones appear in the TCRdb table, and some are missing; sequencing was by immunoSEQ multiplex PCR. The sample consists of approximately 460,000 clones, around 89% of them appearing once. This CDR3 has 13 residues. Trimming took off 4 bases at V and 8 bases at J, with 14 bases between the two ends. Germline loops: CDR1 MNHEY, CDR2 SVGAGI. Study-wide points: Vaccinees reportedly had broad spike-specific CD8+ and CD4+ T cell responses.

This sample's treatment: some 20 received Ad26.COV2.S at low or high dose, single or two shots; 5 received placebo; per-sample allocation not given. It was on day 63 after the first vaccine or placebo injection that samples were taken. Donor was an adult aged 18-55 years in Boston. Immunization relied on an Ad26 vector, which expressed Wuhan-strain SARS-CoV-2 spike. This chain joins TRBV6-5 and TRBJ1-1, with D unclear. The receptor's source is a person between 18 and 65 years old who received the Ad26.COV2.S COVID-19 vaccine or a placebo. Specimen: peripheral blood, collected in a trial of Ad26.COV2.S vaccine versus placebo. Here the CDR3 reads CASSFSGWTEAFF. DNA of the CDR3: TGTGCCAGCAGTTTCTCCGGGTGGACCGAAGCTTTCTTT.